This T cell receptor beta chain is drawn from a study of blood T cell repertoires in COVID-19. Study-wide background: Acute and convalescent COVID-19 specimens originated in the United States, Italy and Spain.

Recruits, aged about 18 to 100 years, lived in roughly 22 US areas. Researchers sorted participants into cohorts using their self-reported clinical history. From germline, CDR1 is SGHAT and CDR2 FQNNGV. This CDR3 is built from 13 residues. The V segment lost 5 bases and the J segment 7 bases; nucleotides outside the gene matches: 3. TCRdb keeps only in-frame clones here, not all; method: immunoSEQ multiplex PCR. This table holds 270,000 or so clones, roughly four fifths found once. The TCR was taken from a middle-aged man who had recovered from COVID-19. Sequencing used PBMCs or T cells enriched from blood (not recorded which). The chain employs TRBV11-2 and TRBJ2-1; TRBD1 aligns across 9 bases. As DNA, the CDR3 is TGTGCCAGCAGCCGGACAGGGGTTAATGAGCAGTTCTTC. Translating gives CASSRTGVNEQFF.